These 31 T cell receptor beta chains were sequenced from one sample in a study of naive and memory T cell subsets. An equimolar mix of two oligonucleotides served as the beta constant-region primer for TRBC1 and TRBC2. In TCRdb, the UMI-ligation and nested PCR reads were re-called with MiXCR into one record per CDR3 protein. The sample lists tens of thousands of distinct CDR3 sequences, around 13% occurring once. The sequencing input was central memory CD4+ T cells from blood. The source is a human donor in good health.

This clonotype was picked up many times. The chain joins TRBV4-3 to TRBJ2-1; the match to TRBD2 covers 11 bases. Germline V lookup: CDR1 LGHNA, CDR2 YSLEER. The CDR3 runs to 16 residues. Unmatched junction bases numbered 12, after V lost 5 bases and J lost 9 bases. As DNA, the CDR3 is TGCGCCAGCAGCAAATACCTAGCGGGAGGTTTGGGTGAGCAGTTCTTC. It translates to CASSKYLAGGLGEQFF.

This clonotype occurred many times. The chain combines TRBV4-1 with TRBJ2-4; 13 positions match TRBD2. This CDR3 has 19 amino acids. Germline trimming cut 1 base from V and 1 base from J; bases unmatched to any gene: 7. From germline, CDR1 is MGHRA and CDR2 YSYEKL. Here the CDR3 reads CASSQGTSGSDGAKNIQYF. The DNA of the CDR3 is TGCGCCAGCAGCCAAGGGACTAGCGGGAGCGATGGGGCCAAAAACATTCAGTACTTC.

This clonotype was picked up a small number of times. The V and J genes are TRBV7-8 and TRBJ1-4; D remains unclear. Germline CDR1 is SGHVS and CDR2 is FQNEAQ. This CDR3 is 12 amino acids long. Trimming stripped 5 bases from V and 5 bases from J, with 6 bases between. CDR3 protein: CASSPHNEKLFF. The CDR3 region has the DNA TGTGCCAGCAGCCCTCACAATGAAAAACTGTTTTTT. Based on the CDR3 plus reference TRBV7-8 and TRBJ1-4, the full variable domain is GAGVSQSPRYKVAKRGQDVALRCDPISGHVSLFWYQQALGQGPEFLTYFQNEAQLDKSGLPSDRFFAERPEGSVSTLKIQRTQQEDSAVYLCASSPHNEKLFFGSGTQLSVL.

In this sample, this clonotype turned up a few times. The chain combines TRBV5-1 with TRBJ2-7; D gene uncertain. CDR1 SGHRS and CDR2 YFSETQ come from the germline V gene. The V end lost 4 bases, the J end lost 7 bases, and 18 bases lay between the germline ends. There are 14 residues in the CDR3. DNA for the CDR3: TGCGCCAGCAGCCCGGCTAGTCGGAGCGCTGAGCAGTACTTC. This sequence encodes CASSPASRSAEQYF.

This clonotype came up a few times. The chain joins TRBV7-2 to TRBJ2-3, with 9 positions matching TRBD2. CDR3 length: 17 residues. V gave up 3 bases and J gave up 0 bases; unmatched junction bases: 7. The V gene's germline CDR1 is SGHTA and CDR2 FQGNSA. The DNA for the CDR3 is TGTGCCAGCAGCTTGACTAGCGGATACTCTAGCACAGATACGCAGTATTTT. It yields the protein CASSLTSGYSSTDTQYF.

This clonotype was recorded a few times. V is TRBV2 and J is TRBJ2-7, with D perhaps TRBD2 (6 bases). The germline V gene has CDR1 SNHLY and CDR2 FYNNEI. There are 16 residues in the CDR3. The V end was cut by 5 bases, the J end by 2 bases, with 19 bases between. Here the CDR3 reads CASSLLSGTFPYEQYF. As DNA, the CDR3 is TGTGCCAGCAGTCTACTCTCCGGGACTTTCCCCTACGAGCAGTACTTC.

In this sample, this clonotype turned up a few times. The chain couples TRBV29-1 to TRBJ2-7; TRBD1 matches 7 bases. Germline V lookup: CDR1 SQVTM, CDR2 ANQGSEA. With 6 bases clipped from V and 4 bases from J, the junction kept 9 bases outside the gene matches. This CDR3 is 13 amino acids long. CDR3 nucleotide sequence: TGCAGCGTCGTAGAGGGGGCCAGGTACGAGCAGTACTTC. Protein sequence: CSVVEGARYEQYF.

For this clonotype: The germline gene is not matched at one end of the junction; a read error may be the cause. The chain is built from TRBV7-9 and TRBJ2-3; 13 bases fit TRBD2. Germline V lookup: CDR1 SEHNR, CDR2 FQNEAQ (reference sequence). This CDR3 has 16 amino acids. For the CDR3, the DNA is TGCGCCGGGGCGATGGGACTAGCGGGGCCCACAGATACGCAGTATTTT. Protein product: CAGAMGLAGPTDTQYF.

This clonotype was recorded a few times. This chain joins TRBV10-3 and TRBJ2-3, with 10 bases matching TRBD2. V dropped 7 bases and J dropped 5; count of bases not matched to a gene: 3. The CDR3 is 13 amino acids. Germline lookup yields CDR1 ENHRY and CDR2 SYGVKD. In DNA, the CDR3 is TGTGCCATCATGTCTAGCGGGGGAGATACGCAGTATTTT. It is translated as CAIMSSGGDTQYF.

This clonotype was counted at least ten times. This chain connects TRBV7-2 to TRBJ2-6; no clear D. Trimming shortened V by 3 bases and J by 0 bases, and 6 bases separated the two germline ends. CDR3 length: 15 residues. In germline, CDR1 is SGHTA, CDR2 FQGNSA. The CDR3 protein is CASSFSSSGANVLTF. The CDR3 DNA sequence: TGTGCCAGCAGCTTCAGTTCCTCTGGGGCCAACGTCCTGACTTTC.

This clonotype came up a few times. The chain links TRBV30 to TRBJ1-1; a possible D gene is TRBD1 (5 bases). CDR3 length: 15 residues. V was shortened by 1 base and J by 4 bases, with 16 bases between the two germline ends. Germline CDR1 GTSNPN, CDR2 SVGIG (reference sequence). As DNA, the CDR3 is TGTGCCTGGAGTGAATCATTCAGGGCCGGCACTGAAGCTTTCTTT. Its protein is CAWSESFRAGTEAFF.

This clonotype was found many times. The V call is TRBV20-1, the J call TRBJ2-1; TRBD2 matches at 10 bases. Losses at the gene ends were 6 bases for V and 8 bases for J; bases not matched to a gene: 13. Germline CDR1 reads DFQATT; CDR2 reads SNEGSKA (reference sequence). The CDR3 runs to 15 residues. The CDR3 nucleotides are TGCAGTGCGCCGAAAACTAGCGGGGCGAGTGATGAGCAGTTCTTC. Its translation: CSAPKTSGASDEQFF.

The table lists this clonotype with many counts. The chain recombines TRBV20-1 with TRBJ2-5, with TRBD2 as a possible D gene (5 bases). V shed 2 bases and J shed 5 bases, with 15 bases lying between them. The CDR3 runs 14 residues. Germline loops: CDR1 DFQATT, CDR2 SNEGSKA (reference sequence). The CDR3 loop is CSARSLKREETQYF. The CDR3 DNA is TGCAGTGCTAGAAGCCTTAAGAGGGAGGAGACCCAGTACTTC.

The chain is built from TRBV10-2 and TRBJ1-5; maybe TRBD1 (5 bases). The CDR3 covers 17 residues. Germline lookup yields CDR1 WSHSY and CDR2 SAAADI. Trimming stripped 0 bases from V and 2 bases from J, with 14 bases between. In nucleotides, the CDR3 is TGCGCCAGCAGTGAGTCGCGGGGGACTTGGGGCAATCAGCCCCAGCATTTT. Protein: CASSESRGTWGNQPQHF.

In this sample, this clonotype turned up a few times. V and J are TRBV20-1 and TRBJ2-2; TRBD2 matches at 15 bases. Germline V CDR1 and CDR2: DFQATT, SNEGSKA (reference sequence). The CDR3 has 21 amino acids. V was clipped by 3 bases and J by 0 bases; unmatched bases: 14. CDR3 DNA: TGCAGTGCTAGGGCCCTGGGTGGGACTAGCGGGAGGATTACGAACACCGGGGAGCTGTTTTTT. It yields the protein CSARALGGTSGRITNTGELFF.

Many counts were recorded for this clonotype. V and J are TRBV29-1 and TRBJ1-1, with D unresolved. In germline, CDR1 is SQVTM, CDR2 ANQGSEA. The V gene lost 3 bases and the J gene lost 2 bases, with 10 bases spanning the gap. This CDR3 is built from 13 residues. DNA for the CDR3: TGCAGCGTTGATAGGGTGGAAAACACTGAAGCTTTCTTT. Encoded protein: CSVDRVENTEAFF.

This clonotype was counted a few times. At one end, the junction sequence differs from germline, possibly due to a read error. The CDR3 DNA sequence: TGTGCCAGCAGCATAGCGGGGAACTCCTACGAGCAGTACTTC. Translation: CASSIAGNSYEQYF. This chain uses TRBV7-2 with TRBJ2-7, with 8 bases fitting TRBD2. Germline-derived CDR1 and CDR2 are SGHTA and FQGNSA. The CDR3 contains 14 residues.

This clonotype came up a few times. The rearrangement uses TRBV6-1 and TRBJ1-5; a weak D match, TRBD1 (5 bases). Germline lookup yields CDR1 MNHNS and CDR2 SASEGT. This CDR3 contains 13 residues. Trimming took 4 bases from V and 5 from J, leaving 9 bases between them. This CDR3 reads CASSGEGYQPQHF. DNA for the CDR3: TGTGCCAGCAGTGGTGAGGGGTATCAGCCCCAGCATTTT.

In the case of this clonotype: At one boundary the junction diverges from the germline segment, which might be a read error. The chain recombines TRBV2 with TRBJ2-1; no clear D. CDR1 is SNHLY and CDR2 is FYNNEI in the germline V gene. The CDR3 extends over 11 amino acids. The CDR3 is CAGSVRNEQFF. Written as DNA, the CDR3 is TGTGCCGGCAGCGTTAGGAATGAGCAGTTCTTC.

The table lists this clonotype with a few counts. The V gene is TRBV10-3, the J gene TRBJ1-5; possible D gene TRBD1, 6 bases. The CDR3 covers 16 residues. V gave up 6 bases and J gave up 6 bases, with 21 bases separating them. Germline assignment: CDR1 ENHRY and CDR2 SYGVKD. CDR3 sequence: CAIRSEDADRSQPQHF. CDR3 bases: TGTGCCATCAGGTCGGAGGACGCGGACAGAAGTCAGCCCCAGCATTTT.

The sample holds a few counts of this clonotype. The CDR3 spells CASRISGPGPVGYTF. The CDR3 DNA reads TGTGCCAGCAGAATATCAGGGCCGGGGCCCGTCGGCTACACCTTC. V and J are TRBV12-3 or TRBV12-4 and TRBJ1-2, with a weak D call TRBD1 (5 bases). Trimming left V 6 bases short and J 8 bases short, with 22 bases between. The CDR3 loop spans 15 amino acids.

On this clonotype: The conserved closing phenylalanine or tryptophan is absent in this CDR3, likely reflecting a read error. V gene TRBV4-1 combines with J gene TRBJ1-5; the D is unclear. Trimming took off 2 bases at V and 3 bases at J, with 14 bases between the two ends. Germline V CDR1 and CDR2: MGHRA, YSYEKL. The CDR3 extends over 16 amino acids. The CDR3 is CASSQPSDGINQPQHS. The CDR3 DNA follows: TGCGCCAGCAGCCAACCCAGCGACGGTATCAATCAGCCCCAGCATTCT.

This chain joins TRBV6-2 or TRBV6-3 and TRBJ2-3; unclear D gene. The germline V gene has CDR1 MNHEY and CDR2 SVGEGT. The CDR3 covers 18 residues. V was clipped by 6 bases and J by 5 bases, with 27 bases between them. The CDR3 sequence: CASRPSPRVTLTGDTQYF. In DNA, the CDR3 is TGTGCCAGCAGACCCTCCCCCCGGGTCACCTTAACCGGAGATACGCAGTATTTT.

This clonotype was counted at least ten times. The chain couples TRBV29-1 to TRBJ2-3; D is unresolved. Germline lookup yields CDR1 SQVTM and CDR2 ANQGSEA. Trimming stripped 5 bases from V and 0 bases from J, with 12 bases between. The CDR3 has 14 amino acids. The CDR3 DNA reads as TGCAGCGTTCCGTGGCGGTCTAGCACAGATACGCAGTATTTT. Translated, it gives CSVPWRSSTDTQYF.

This chain connects TRBV20-1 to TRBJ2-7; D is ambiguous. CDR1 is DFQATT, CDR2 SNEGSKA, per germline (reference sequence). The CDR3 extends over 15 amino acids. V was shortened by 0 bases and J by 2 bases, with 14 bases between the two germline ends. CDR3 sequence: CSARDQTRQAYEQYF. The CDR3, as DNA: TGCAGTGCTAGAGACCAGACACGCCAAGCCTACGAGCAGTACTTC.

The chain employs TRBV7-2 and TRBJ2-1; D uncertain. This CDR3 has 15 amino acids. Trimming cost V 4 bases and J 5 bases, with 15 bases left between them. The germline CDR1 and CDR2 sequences are SGHTA and FQGNSA. CDR3 sequence reads: CASSSRVSIDNEQFF. The CDR3 coding sequence is TGTGCCAGCAGCTCCCGGGTATCTATTGACAATGAGCAGTTCTTC.

This chain links TRBV6-5 with TRBJ1-2, with D maybe TRBD1 (5 bases). Trimming took off 7 bases at V and 8 bases at J, with 14 bases between the two ends. The CDR3 covers 12 residues. Germline V CDR1 and CDR2: MNHEY, SVGAGI. The CDR3 sequence is CASTGAGGGYTF. DNA for the CDR3: TGTGCCAGCACCGGGGCAGGAGGGGGCTACACCTTC.

This clonotype has at least ten counts. This chain uses TRBV20-1 with TRBJ2-3; TRBD1 matches at 7 bases. J lost 1 base, V lost 5 bases, and 6 bases had no gene match. The CDR3 is made up of 14 amino acids. Germline-derived CDR1 and CDR2 are DFQATT and SNEGSKA (reference sequence). The CDR3 nucleotides read TGCAGTGCTGATACAGGGGTGCGCACAGATACGCAGTATTTT. Its protein is CSADTGVRTDTQYF.

This clonotype was picked up a small number of times. The rearrangement joins TRBV7-9 to TRBJ2-3; TRBD1 matches 7 bases. With 2 bases clipped from V and 1 base from J, the junction kept 0 bases outside the gene matches. The V gene's germline CDR1 is SEHNR and CDR2 FQNEAQ (reference sequence). The CDR3 totals 14 residues. CDR3 nucleotide sequence: TGTGCCAGCAGCTTAACAGGGGGCACAGATACGCAGTATTTT. Protein sequence: CASSLTGGTDTQYF.

This clonotype has only a few counts. V usage is TRBV7-3 and J usage is TRBJ1-1; D may be TRBD1 (5 bases). This CDR3 comprises 13 residues. The V end was cut by 5 bases, the J end by 4 bases, with 11 bases between. The germline gives CDR1 SGHTA, CDR2 FQGTGA. This CDR3 is CASSTATATEAFF. For the CDR3, the DNA is TGTGCCAGCAGCACCGCGACAGCCACTGAAGCTTTCTTT.

J is TRBJ1-5 and V is TRBV27; D is uncertain. The germline CDR1 and CDR2 sequences are MNHEY and SMNVEV (reference sequence). Trimming stripped 0 bases from V and 9 bases from J, with 9 bases between. The CDR3 has 13 amino acids. The CDR3 loop reads CASSLSLGRPQHF. The CDR3 coding sequence is TGTGCCAGCAGTTTATCTTTAGGGCGGCCCCAGCATTTT.